Presented here are 17 T cell receptor beta chains from one specimen sequenced in a study of T cells in Graves' hyperthyroidism and ophthalmopathy. What was amplified from RNA transcripts were TCR beta CDR3 regions. During a first-round RT-PCR of the TCR CDR3, the HTBI primer set was used. TCRdb ran MiXCR on the multiplex PCR reads and lists one entry per CDR3 protein. The table includes about 640,000 distinct CDR3 sequences, roughly 20% detected once. Sequenced material: blood. These receptors were obtained from a young man with Graves' ophthalmopathy.

The V gene is TRBV20-1, the J gene TRBJ2-1; 11 nucleotides line up with TRBD2. The CDR3 has 16 residues. The V and J ends lost 1 base and 8 bases, in that order; junction bases with no gene match: 10. Germline assignment: CDR1 DFQATT and CDR2 SNEGSKA (reference sequence). The CDR3 sequence is CSARGTAGLAVYEQFF. The DNA of the CDR3 is TGCAGTGCTAGAGGAACCGCGGGACTAGCGGTTTATGAGCAGTTCTTC.

V is TRBV6-1 and J is TRBJ2-7; 7 bases align to TRBD2. Germline-derived CDR1 and CDR2 are MNHNS and SASEGT. Losses at the gene ends were 7 bases for V and 6 bases for J; bases not matched to a gene: 15. The CDR3 loop spans 15 amino acids. This CDR3 is CASTERKAGNLEQYF. The DNA of the CDR3 is TGTGCCAGCACAGAAAGGAAAGCGGGAAATCTCGAGCAGTACTTC.

This clonotype was counted a few times. This rearrangement joins TRBV7-2 to TRBJ1-5, with a possible D match to TRBD1 (5 bases). The germline gives CDR1 SGHTA, CDR2 FQGNSA. The V and J ends lost 1 base and 2 bases respectively, with 9 bases between them. This CDR3 spans 15 amino acids. DNA for the CDR3: TGTGCCAGCAGCTTAGAGAGAGGGGGCAATCAGCCCCAGCATTTT. Protein product: CASSLERGGNQPQHF.

The chain uses TRBV27 and TRBJ1-1; a possible D gene is TRBD1 (6 bases). V dropped 7 bases and J dropped 8 bases, with 17 bases sitting between them. The CDR3 spans 13 residues. The germline V gene encodes CDR1 MNHEY and CDR2 SMNVEV (reference sequence). This CDR3 is CASNPGGGPEAFF. The CDR3 nucleotides are TGTGCCAGCAACCCAGGAGGGGGGCCCGAAGCTTTCTTT.

The rearrangement joins TRBV28 to TRBJ2-3, with D tentatively TRBD1 or TRBD2 (5 bases each). This CDR3 spans 13 amino acids. The V end was cut by 4 bases, the J end by 11 bases, with 16 bases between. CDR1 is MDHEN, CDR2 SYDVKM, per germline. The CDR3 spells CASSSPGRRGQYF. The CDR3 DNA is TGTGCCAGCAGTTCCCCGGGGCGAAGGGGGCAGTATTTT. The full variable domain, with the rest looked up from reference TRBV28 and TRBJ2-3, is DVKVTQSSRYLVKRTGEKVFLECVQDMDHENMFWYRQDPGLGLRLIYFSYDVKMKEKGDIPEGYSVSREKKERFSLILESASTNQTSMYLCASSSPGRRGQYFGPGTRLTVL.

The chain is built from TRBV24-1 and TRBJ1-2; D is undetermined. Germline V gene lookup returns CDR1 KGHDR and CDR2 SFDVKD. The length of the CDR3 is 13 residues. Trimming removed 4 bases at V and 2 bases at J, with 7 bases between. In DNA form, the CDR3 reads TGTGCCACCAGTGAAACAGTAAACTATGGCTACACCTTC. Amino acid sequence: CATSETVNYGYTF.

The sample holds a few counts of this clonotype. This chain's CDR3 is CASSLSSRSGEKLFF. In DNA, the CDR3 is TGTGCCAGCAGCTTATCATCCAGGAGCGGAGAAAAACTGTTTTTT. The J gene is TRBJ1-4, the V gene TRBV11-2; no definite D call. The CDR3 has 15 amino acids. The V end was cut by 2 bases, the J end by 8 bases, with 15 bases between. Germline V gene sequence: CDR1 SGHAT, CDR2 FQNNGV. The variable domain in full, completed from reference TRBV11-2 and TRBJ1-4, reads EAGVAQSPRYKIIEKRQSVAFWCNPISGHATLYWYQQILGQGPKLLIQFQNNGVVDDSQLPKDRFSAERLKGVDSTLKIQPAKLEDSAVYLCASSLSSRSGEKLFFGSGTQLSVL.

This sequence joins TRBV28 and TRBJ1-2, with a weak D call TRBD1 (5 bases). There are 14 residues in the CDR3. The germline V gene encodes CDR1 MDHEN and CDR2 SYDVKM. Trimming cost V 3 bases and J 8 bases, with 16 bases left between them. CDR3: CASSFRGSNSGYTF. CDR3 sequence (DNA): TGTGCCAGCAGTTTTAGGGGCTCGAATAGCGGCTACACCTTC.

The genes are TRBV5-1 and TRBJ2-7; 8 positions agree with TRBD1. There are 13 residues in the CDR3. Germline V gene sequence: CDR1 SGHRS, CDR2 YFSETQ. After removal of 1 base from V and 6 bases from J, the junction contained 3 bases not matched to a gene. The CDR3 protein is CASSLPGGGEQYF. The CDR3 DNA is TGCGCCAGCAGCTTGCCAGGGGGCGGCGAGCAGTACTTC.

There are a few counts of this clonotype. The chain couples TRBV30 to TRBJ1-5; possible D gene TRBD1, 5 bases. Germline V gives CDR1 GTSNPN, CDR2 SVGIG (reference sequence). Trimming left V 0 bases short and J 7 bases short, with 13 bases between. The CDR3 covers 14 residues. The CDR3 here is CAWSVLGAKQPQHF. The CDR3 DNA reads TGTGCCTGGAGTGTACTAGGGGCCAAGCAGCCCCAGCATTTT. Combining the CDR3 with reference TRBV30 and TRBJ1-5 gives the whole variable domain SQTIHQWPATLVQPVGSPLSLECTVEGTSNPNLYWYRQAAGRGLQLLFYSVGIGQISSEVPQNLSASRPQDRQFILSSKKLLLSDSGFYLCAWSVLGAKQPQHFGDGTRLSIL.

This clonotype was seen a few times. The rearrangement uses TRBV6-6 and TRBJ2-7, with TRBD2 identical over 10 bases. CDR3 length: 17 amino acids. CDR1 and CDR2 from the germline V gene are MNHNY and SVGAGI (reference sequence). Trimming took 2 bases from V and 2 from J; bases not matched to a gene: 9. This CDR3 is CASSYTLPGLATYEQYF. The CDR3 DNA reads as TGTGCCAGCAGTTACACCCTACCGGGACTAGCGACCTACGAGCAGTACTTC.

This clonotype was detected ten times or more. The rearrangement joins TRBV3-1 to TRBJ1-2; D unresolved. Trimming removed 4 bases from V and 6 bases from J, with 12 bases in between. In germline, CDR1 is LGHDT, CDR2 YNNKEL (reference sequence). The CDR3 runs to 13 residues. CDR3 protein: CASSPVTEDGYTF. Here the CDR3 DNA reads TGTGCCAGCAGCCCGGTCACGGAGGATGGCTACACCTTC.

This clonotype was recorded many times. The chain couples TRBV7-9 to TRBJ2-5; 11 bases agree with TRBD2. Germline assignment: CDR1 SEHNR and CDR2 FQNEAQ (reference sequence). J gave up 3 bases and V 4 bases, and 1 base lay outside the gene matches. This CDR3 has 14 amino acids. The CDR3 DNA sequence: TGTGCCAGCAGCTCGACTAGCGGGGAAGAGACCCAGTACTTC. Translating it yields CASSSTSGEETQYF.

This clonotype was seen a few times. This sequence joins TRBV30 and TRBJ1-5; D remains ambiguous. V was shortened by 0 bases and J by 2 bases, with 11 bases between the two germline ends. The CDR3 spans 15 residues. From germline, CDR1 is GTSNPN and CDR2 SVGIG (reference sequence). The CDR3: CAWSVGHGGNQPQHF. CDR3 DNA sequence: TGTGCCTGGAGTGTGGGTCACGGAGGCAATCAGCCCCAGCATTTT.

This clonotype has just a few counts. This chain links TRBV9 with TRBJ2-7; 14 bases line up with TRBD2. V dropped 7 bases and J dropped 5; count of bases not matched to a gene: 17. CDR1 is SGDLS, CDR2 YYNGEE, per germline. The CDR3 has 18 residues. The CDR3 DNA is TGTGCCAGCCGTCAGGGACTAGCGGGAGAGGGTCCCCCCCACGAGCAGTACTTC. Its protein product is CASRQGLAGEGPPHEQYF.

This clonotype showed up many times. The chain employs TRBV6-1 and TRBJ2-5; maybe TRBD1 (6 bases). The CDR3 runs to 16 residues. V gave up 6 bases and J gave up 0 bases, with 17 bases separating them. Germline V gene sequence: CDR1 MNHNS, CDR2 SASEGT. The chain's CDR3 is CASRGADRGNQETQYF. In nucleotides, the CDR3 is TGTGCCAGCAGGGGGGCAGACCGGGGCAACCAAGAGACCCAGTACTTC.

This clonotype has only a few counts. The chain employs TRBV10-3 and TRBJ2-5; the D is unclear. The CDR3 spans 13 residues. V dropped 4 bases and J dropped 3 bases, with 9 bases sitting between them. The germline V gene has CDR1 ENHRY and CDR2 SYGVKD. CDR3 protein: CAISGPNEETQYF. CDR3 DNA: TGTGCCATCAGTGGTCCGAACGAAGAGACCCAGTACTTC.